These T cell receptor beta chains were read from a single sample in a study of cytomegalovirus exposure and HLA in healthy donors. The repertoire was sequenced with immunoSEQ multiplex PCR; TCRdb's copy has only in-frame clones and lacks some. In the table there are more than 110,000 clones, about 76% of which are singletons. Sequenced sample: PBMCs. The receptors were sampled from a man between 18 and 35 years old in good health and CMV-seronegative. Each CDR3 is given with its conserved first and last residue. A D gene is named only where the DNA matches it firmly. The size of a clone is reported for some rows only, either as once, few or many, or as a class for expanded clones.

len	abundance	v_gene	j_gene	d_gene	CDR3aa	CDR3nt
15	NA	TRBV27	TRBJ1-2	NA	CASADSKLNPYGYTF	TGTGCCAGCGCGGACAGCAAGTTAAATCCCTATGGCTACACCTTC
14	NA	TRBV18	TRBJ2-3	NA	CASSPGPSTDTQYF	TGTGCCAGCTCACCAGGGCCCAGCACAGATACGCAGTATTTT
14	NA	TRBV6-4	TRBJ2-3	NA	CASSGTDHTDTQYF	TGTGCCAGCAGTGGGACAGATCACACAGATACGCAGTATTTT
16	NA	TRBV9	TRBJ2-2	NA	CASSSGGGAGTGELFF	TGTGCCAGCAGCTCGGGAGGGGGCGCGGGCACCGGGGAGCTGTTTTTT
14	NA	TRBV30	TRBJ1-5	NA	CAWSPLQGGQPQHF	TGTGCCTGGAGTCCTCTACAGGGCGGTCAGCCCCAGCATTTT
15	NA	TRBV6-4	TRBJ2-1	NA	CASSDADSGHNEQFF	TGTGCCAGCAGTGACGCGGACTCCGGACACAATGAGCAGTTCTTC
14	NA	TRBV7-9	TRBJ2-3	TRBD1	CASSWTGDPDTQYF	TGTGCCAGCAGCTGGACAGGGGATCCAGATACGCAGTATTTT
14	NA	TRBV7-7	TRBJ2-7	NA	CASSLEEGSYEQYF	TGTGCCAGCAGCTTAGAGGAGGGGTCCTACGAGCAGTACTTC
16	NA	TRBV7-2	TRBJ2-5	NA	CASSLDGVRGQETQYF	TGTGCCAGCAGCTTAGACGGGGTCAGGGGCCAAGAGACCCAGTACTTC
11	NA	TRBV7-8	TRBJ1-1	NA	CASSTDSGAFF	TGTGCCAGCAGCACCGACTCGGGGGCTTTCTTT
16	NA	TRBV7-3	TRBJ1-1	TRBD1	CASSLQTGGMNTEAFF	TGTGCCAGCAGCTTGCAGACAGGGGGTATGAACACTGAAGCTTTCTTT
14	few	TRBV11-2	TRBJ2-5	TRBD2	CASSFGTMRETQYF	TGTGCCAGCAGCTTCGGGACTATGAGAGAGACCCAGTACTTC
15	NA	TRBV19	TRBJ1-3	NA	CASSMGSASGNTIYF	TGTGCCAGTAGTATGGGCAGTGCCTCTGGAAACACCATATATTTT
15	NA	TRBV18	TRBJ2-7	NA	CASSEEGAANYEQYF	TGTGCCAGCTCAGAGGAGGGGGCGGCAAACTACGAGCAGTACTTC
14	NA	TRBV7-2	TRBJ1-2	TRBD1	CASSPRTGFYGYTF	TGTGCCAGCAGCCCCCGGACAGGCTTCTATGGCTACACCTTC
16	few	TRBV5-1	TRBJ2-2	TRBD2	CASSLGLAGATGELFF	TGCGCCAGCAGCTTGGGACTAGCGGGGGCCACCGGGGAGCTGTTTTTT
14	NA	TRBV5-1	TRBJ1-1	TRBD1	CASSFGQGNTEAFF	TGCGCCAGCAGCTTTGGACAGGGGAACACTGAAGCTTTCTTT
15	few	TRBV7-3	TRBJ2-5	TRBD1	CASSLGTANQETQYF	TGTGCCAGCAGTCTGGGGACAGCAAACCAAGAGACCCAGTACTTC
14	few	TRBV5-6	TRBJ2-5	NA	CASSLRSSEETQYF	TGTGCCAGCAGCTTGCGTAGTAGCGAAGAGACCCAGTACTTC
15	NA	TRBV5-8	TRBJ2-1	TRBD1	CASSWGTGEYNEQFF	TGTGCCAGCAGCTGGGGGACAGGGGAGTACAATGAGCAGTTCTTC
13	NA	TRBV27	TRBJ2-7	NA	CASSLGGPYEQYF	TGTGCCAGCAGTTTGGGGGGTCCCTACGAGCAGTACTTC
13	NA	TRBV7-9	TRBJ1-1	NA	CASSLQGHTEAFF	TGTGCCAGCAGCTTACAGGGGCACACTGAAGCTTTCTTT
14	once	TRBV10-2	TRBJ1-1	NA	CASSELTSLLEAFF	TGCGCCAGCAGTGAGCTAACCTCGCTTCTTGAAGCTTTCTTT
15	NA	TRBV28	TRBJ1-1	TRBD1	CASGVGQVMNTEAFF	TGTGCCAGCGGCGTTGGACAGGTTATGAACACTGAAGCTTTCTTT
16	NA	TRBV28	TRBJ1-1	NA	CASSFWASAMNTEAFF	TGTGCCAGCAGTTTTTGGGCGTCGGCTATGAACACTGAAGCTTTCTTT
11	few	TRBV5-5	TRBJ1-1	NA	CASSQNTEAFF	TGTGCCAGCAGCCAGAACACTGAAGCTTTCTTT
10	NA	TRBV20-1	TRBJ2-3	NA	CSAYGDTQYF	TGCAGTGCCTATGGAGATACGCAGTATTTT
14	once	TRBV2	TRBJ2-2	TRBD1	CASSRGRNTGELFF	TGTGCCAGCAGCAGGGGGCGGAACACCGGGGAGCTGTTTTTT
15	NA	TRBV5-1	TRBJ2-7	NA	CASSSLGGGPYEQYF	TGCGCCAGCAGCTCCTTGGGGGGTGGGCCCTACGAGCAGTACTTC
15	NA	TRBV6-1	TRBJ1-6	TRBD1	CASSLQRTGNSPLHF	TGTGCCAGCAGTTTACAAAGGACAGGGAACTCACCCCTCCACTTT
13	NA	TRBV2	TRBJ1-4	TRBD1	CASRTGGDEKLFF	TGTGCCAGCCGGACAGGGGGAGACGAAAAACTGTTTTTT
14	NA	TRBV30	TRBJ1-1	NA	CAWTWGTLSAEAFF	TGTGCCTGGACTTGGGGGACATTGAGCGCTGAAGCTTTCTTT
13	NA	TRBV6-5	TRBJ1-6	TRBD1	CASRQGFNSPLHF	TGTGCCAGCAGACAGGGGTTCAATTCCCCCCTCCACTTT
14	NA	TRBV5-5	TRBJ2-7	NA	CASSLGRSGYEQYF	TGTGCCAGCAGCTTGGGTCGTTCGGGTTACGAGCAGTACTTC
14	NA	TRBV9	TRBJ2-5	NA	CASSVEGARETQYF	TGTGCCAGCAGCGTAGAGGGAGCAAGAGAGACCCAGTACTTC
16	NA	TRBV28	TRBJ1-1	TRBD1	CASSEGVGGASTEAFF	TGTGCCAGCAGTGAGGGGGTAGGGGGCGCGAGTACTGAAGCTTTCTTT
14	few	TRBV28	TRBJ2-7	NA	CASSSRAPPHEQYF	TGTGCCAGCAGTTCTAGAGCCCCTCCCCACGAGCAGTACTTC
13	few	TRBV7-8	TRBJ2-7	TRBD1	CASSRTGSYEQYF	TGTGCCAGCAGCCGGACAGGGTCCTACGAGCAGTACTTC
14	NA	TRBV27	TRBJ1-5	NA	CASSKTGHDQPQHF	TGTGCCAGCAGTAAAACAGGCCACGATCAGCCCCAGCATTTT
14	NA	TRBV5-1	TRBJ1-2	TRBD1	CASSWGDRVFGYTF	TGCGCCAGCAGCTGGGGGGACAGGGTATTTGGCTACACCTTC
17	NA	TRBV13	TRBJ2-1	NA	CASSPYRLGGLHNEQFF	TGTGCCAGCAGCCCCTACCGGTTGGGGGGGCTACACAATGAGCAGTTCTTC
12	NA	TRBV13	TRBJ1-6	TRBD1	CASSLDRGVPHF	TGTGCCAGCAGCTTAGACAGGGGGGTTCCCCACTTT
14	NA	TRBV27	TRBJ1-5	TRBD1	CASSRTGKGQPQHF	TGTGCCAGCAGCCGGACAGGGAAGGGGCAGCCCCAGCATTTT
11	NA	TRBV2	TRBJ1-1	NA	CATLSSPEAFF	TGTGCCACCCTAAGTTCCCCTGAAGCTTTCTTT
17	NA	TRBV5-5	TRBJ1-5	NA	CASSLVWGVGINQPQHF	TGTGCCAGCAGCTTGGTTTGGGGGGTCGGGATCAATCAGCCCCAGCATTTT